This T cell receptor beta chain was profiled in a study of T cells after yellow fever vaccination. V lost 7 bases to trimming and J lost 4 bases, with 19 bases between them. The CDR3 runs 15 residues. This clonotype occurred a few times. TCRdb re-analysed the 5' RACE reads in MiXCR, keeping a single row per CDR3 protein. Altogether 450,000 to 550,000 distinct CDR3 sequences are present, less than 25% being singletons, with the ten largest covering approximately 15%. This TCR was sampled from a man younger than 35 who received the YFV17D yellow fever vaccine. The chain couples TRBV12-3 or TRBV12-4 to TRBJ1-1; perhaps TRBD1 as D (5 bases). Source: PBMCs, taken 21 days after the first yellow fever vaccination. The CDR3 DNA is TGTGCCAGCATCCTCTCGCGGGGCTCGGGCACTGAAGCTTTCTTT. Protein: CASILSRGSGTEAFF.